Listed below are T cell receptor beta chains from one sample, sequenced in a study of control samples from healthy donors and cancer patients. Some clones are missing from TCRdb's copy, which holds only in-frame ones; the method was immunoSEQ multiplex PCR. The sample includes about 220,000 clones, about 93% of them seen just once. Sequenced sample: blood. All receptors derive from a man aged 50-59 years in good health. Both conserved end residues are part of each CDR3. The D gene is left open where the match is weak. The size field is filled for only some rows; it gives once, few, many or a size class.

TRBV11-3	13	NA	NA	TRBJ2-7	CASSLGLRGEQYF	TGTGCCAGCAGCTTAGGCCTCCGTGGCGAGCAGTACTTC
TRBV7-9	14	NA	few	TRBJ1-1	CASSLSTGEKEAFF	TGTGCCAGCAGCTTATCTACTGGTGAAAAAGAAGCTTTCTTT
TRBV19	15	NA	NA	TRBJ1-1	CASSSGDSFFGEAFF	TGTGCCAGTAGTAGTGGCGACAGTTTTTTTGGTGAAGCTTTCTTT
TRBV7-3	14	NA	NA	TRBJ1-5	CASSPAGSLGPQHF	TGTGCCAGCAGCCCCGCCGGGTCCCTCGGGCCCCAGCATTTT
TRBV7-3	14	TRBD1	NA	TRBJ1-1	CASNTGAPNTEAFF	TGTGCCAGCAACACAGGGGCACCGAACACTGAAGCTTTCTTT
TRBV2	11	NA	NA	TRBJ2-5	CASDYQETQYF	TGTGCCAGCGATTACCAAGAGACCCAGTACTTC
TRBV19	12	NA	NA	TRBJ1-4	CASSIYNEKLFF	TGTGCCAGTAGTATATATAATGAAAAACTGTTTTTT
TRBV4-1	13	NA	NA	TRBJ2-3	CASSPSGTDTQYF	TGCGCCAGCAGCCCATCGGGGACAGATACGCAGTATTTT
TRBV5-1	14	NA	NA	TRBJ1-4	CASSLVGGNEKLFF	TGCGCCAGCAGCTTGGTGGGAGGGAATGAAAAACTGTTTTTT
TRBV5-6	15	TRBD2	NA	TRBJ2-1	CASSLAASGVNEQFF	TGTGCCAGCTCCTTGGCGGCTAGCGGGGTCAATGAGCAGTTCTTC
TRBV6-1	17	NA	NA	TRBJ1-6	CASSGTSERRYNSPLHF	TGTGCCAGCAGTGGGACATCTGAGCGGAGGTATAATTCACCCCTCCACTTT
TRBV2	11	TRBD1	NA	TRBJ1-2	CASGTVYGYTF	TGTGCCAGCGGGACAGTTTATGGCTACACCTTC
TRBV7-8	15	TRBD2	NA	TRBJ2-1	CASSLLAGVYNEQFF	TGTGCCAGCAGCTTATTAGCGGGGGTTTACAATGAGCAGTTCTTC
TRBV19	14	NA	NA	TRBJ1-2	CATGAQTRNYGYTF	TGTGCCACGGGGGCCCAGACTAGAAACTATGGCTACACCTTC
TRBV5-1	17	TRBD1	NA	TRBJ1-2	CASSFAGKGQGNYGYTF	TGCGCCAGCAGCTTCGCTGGGAAGGGACAGGGAAACTATGGCTACACCTTC
TRBV5-5	15	NA	NA	TRBJ1-5	CASSLEAASNQPQHF	TGTGCCAGCAGCTTGGAGGCAGCTAGCAATCAGCCCCAGCATTTT
TRBV25-1	11	NA	NA	TRBJ1-2	CASRLGGGYTF	TGTGCCAGCAGGCTTGGGGGTGGCTACACCTTC
TRBV3-1/TRBV3-2	16	NA	NA	TRBJ2-3	CASTPRGAARTDTQYF	TGTGCCAGCACCCCCAGAGGGGCGGCTCGCACAGATACGCAGTATTTT
TRBV6-5	15	NA	once	TRBJ1-4	CASSYSLGRAEKLFF	TGTGCCAGCAGTTACTCGTTGGGTAGGGCGGAAAAACTGTTTTTT
TRBV6-5	15	NA	NA	TRBJ1-1	CASSYQISMNTEAFF	TGTGCCAGCAGTTACCAGATTTCAATGAACACTGAAGCTTTCTTT
TRBV19	14	NA	NA	TRBJ1-5	CASSINRGNQPQHF	TGTGCCAGTAGTATAAACAGGGGCAATCAGCCCCAGCATTTT
TRBV11-2	16	TRBD2	NA	TRBJ2-2	CASSATGTSGTGELFF	TGTGCCAGCAGCGCCACCGGGACTAGCGGAACCGGGGAGCTGTTTTTT
TRBV7-3	12	NA	NA	TRBJ2-2	CASSSGDGELFF	TGTGCCAGCAGCTCAGGGGACGGGGAGCTGTTTTTT
TRBV2	14	NA	NA	TRBJ1-5	CASRHRDGNQPQHF	TGTGCCAGCAGGCACCGGGACGGTAATCAGCCCCAGCATTTT
TRBV5-1	14	NA	NA	TRBJ2-6	CASSPGSGANVLTF	TGCGCCAGCAGCCCAGGCTCTGGGGCCAACGTCCTGACTTTC
TRBV24-1	16	TRBD1	NA	TRBJ2-2	CATQYSGQGDTGELFF	TGTGCCACCCAATACTCTGGGCAGGGGGACACCGGGGAGCTGTTTTTT
TRBV6-2/TRBV6-3	14	TRBD1	NA	TRBJ1-5	CASSTDRETQPQHF	TGTGCCAGCAGTACCGACAGGGAGACTCAGCCCCAGCATTTT
TRBV7-8	16	TRBD1	NA	TRBJ2-5	CASSLGTGQVQETQYF	TGTGCCAGCAGCTTAGGGACGGGACAGGTCCAAGAGACCCAGTACTTC
TRBV6-5	13	NA	NA	TRBJ1-6	CASSYSNAGPLHF	TGTGCCAGCAGTTACTCGAACGCAGGACCCCTCCACTTT
TRBV14	14	TRBD2	NA	TRBJ2-7	CASSPGGAVYEQYF	TGTGCCAGCAGTCCCGGGGGGGCCGTCTACGAGCAGTACTTC
TRBV11-2	16	NA	NA	TRBJ2-1	CASSLDRTSSYNEQFF	TGTGCCAGCAGCTTAGACCGGACAAGCTCCTACAATGAGCAGTTCTTC
TRBV19	14	NA	NA	TRBJ2-7	CASSIDFGGDEQYF	TGTGCCAGTAGTATAGATTTCGGAGGCGACGAGCAGTACTTC
TRBV27	15	TRBD2	NA	TRBJ2-3	CASRLAGGPSDTQYF	TGTGCCAGCAGACTAGCGGGGGGGCCTTCAGATACGCAGTATTTT
TRBV30	15	TRBD2	NA	TRBJ2-1	CAWSLTGGSLREQFF	TGTGCCTGGAGTCTGACGGGGGGGTCTCTTCGCGAGCAGTTCTTC
TRBV5-1	14	NA	NA	TRBJ1-1	CASSLERPNTEAFF	TGCGCCAGCAGCTTGGAGAGGCCAAACACTGAAGCTTTCTTT
TRBV28	12	NA	once	TRBJ1-2	CASSLTGDGYTF	TGTGCCAGCAGCCTCACCGGCGATGGCTACACCTTC
TRBV5-1	15	NA	NA	TRBJ2-2	CASSVPDANTGELFF	TGCGCCAGCAGTGTCCCAGACGCGAACACCGGGGAGCTGTTTTTT
TRBV7-9	14	NA	NA	TRBJ2-5	CASSSTQGRETQYF	TGTGCCAGCAGTTCCACCCAGGGGAGAGAGACCCAGTACTTC
TRBV5-1	15	TRBD1	few	TRBJ1-2	CASSLGDRDNYGYTF	TGCGCCAGCAGCTTGGGGGACAGGGATAACTATGGCTACACCTTC
TRBV5-1	12	NA	NA	TRBJ2-2	CASGRTHGELFF	TGCGCCAGCGGACGGACCCACGGGGAGCTGTTTTTT
TRBV9	14	NA	NA	TRBJ2-1	CASSLALNYNEQFF	TGTGCCAGCAGCCTTGCACTTAACTACAATGAGCAGTTCTTC
TRBV5-1	14	NA	NA	TRBJ1-2	CASSWGEREDGYTF	TGCGCCAGCAGCTGGGGCGAGAGGGAAGATGGCTACACCTTC
TRBV9	14	TRBD1	NA	TRBJ1-1	CASSGGQGYTEAFF	TGTGCCAGCAGCGGAGGACAGGGATACACTGAAGCTTTCTTT
TRBV9	15	TRBD1	NA	TRBJ1-1	CASSLQEGAGTEAFF	TGTGCCAGCAGCCTACAGGAGGGGGCAGGGACTGAAGCTTTCTTT
TRBV28	14	NA	NA	TRBJ1-5	CASIGQSSNQPQHF	TGTGCCAGCATAGGACAGAGTAGCAATCAGCCCCAGCATTTT
TRBV6-5	13	NA	NA	TRBJ1-3	CASSGGAGNTIYF	TGTGCCAGCAGCGGGGGGGCCGGAAACACCATATATTTT
TRBV19	19	TRBD1	NA	TRBJ1-4	CASSRQGAAGPGANEKLFF	TGTGCCAGTAGCCGCCAGGGGGCGGCGGGCCCGGGGGCTAATGAAAAACTGTTTTTT
TRBV30	15	TRBD1	NA	TRBJ2-1	CAWSRGQGGNNEQFF	TGTGCCTGGAGTAGGGGACAGGGTGGGAACAATGAGCAGTTCTTC
TRBV6-6	16	NA	NA	TRBJ1-6	CASSYSEWAYNSPLHF	TGTGCCAGCAGTTACTCGGAGTGGGCCTATAATTCACCCCTCCACTTT
TRBV20-1	11	NA	NA	TRBJ1-1	CSAWANTEAFF	TGCAGTGCTTGGGCGAACACTGAAGCTTTCTTT
TRBV7-9	16	TRBD1	once	TRBJ1-2	CASSSRTGGMNYGYTF	TGTGCCAGCAGCTCGAGGACAGGGGGGATGAACTATGGCTACACCTTC
TRBV18	14	NA	once	TRBJ1-1	CASSPQGPNTEAFF	TGTGCCAGCTCACCACAGGGACCGAACACTGAAGCTTTCTTT
TRBV19	13	TRBD1	NA	TRBJ1-2	CASSAGTGDGYTF	TGTGCCAGTAGTGCAGGGACAGGGGACGGCTACACCTTC
TRBV6-5	13	NA	NA	TRBJ1-1	CASSRGLDTEAFF	TGTGCCAGCAGTAGGGGGTTGGACACTGAAGCTTTCTTT
TRBV9	15	NA	NA	TRBJ1-2	CASSRIAATNYGYTF	TGTGCCAGCAGCAGGATTGCGGCGACAAACTATGGCTACACCTTC
TRBV19	14	NA	NA	TRBJ1-3	CASSKDRSGNTIYF	TGTGCCAGTAGTAAGGACAGATCTGGAAACACCATATATTTT
TRBV6-5	13	NA	NA	TRBJ2-1	CASRWGASNEQFF	TGTGCCAGCCGTTGGGGGGCGAGTAATGAGCAGTTCTTC
TRBV2	12	NA	NA	TRBJ2-3	CASRDRPDTQYF	TGTGCCAGCAGGGACAGACCAGATACGCAGTATTTT
TRBV11-1	15	TRBD1	NA	TRBJ1-1	CASSFRQGWETEAFF	TGTGCCAGCAGCTTCAGACAGGGTTGGGAAACTGAAGCTTTCTTT